The table lists the clone carrying this T cell receptor (beta chain) with many counts. This entry comes from a study of T cells in Graves' hyperthyroidism and ophthalmopathy. Amplification targeted TCR beta CDR3 regions from RNA transcripts. The HTBI primer set drove a first-round RT-PCR of the TCR CDR3. One entry per CDR3 protein results from TCRdb running MiXCR on the multiplex PCR reads. The table records 550,000 to 650,000 distinct CDR3 sequences, approximately 13% of them present only once. Based on clinical symptoms, serum thyroxine and TRAb, thyroid ultrasound and orbital computed tomography, diagnoses were reached. Sampled blood dates from first hyperthyroidism diagnosis, and it precedes any ophthalmopathy symptoms. The CDR3 sequence is 17 residues long. The ends were cut back, 0 bases at V and 0 bases at J, with 12 bases in the middle. Germline V gene data show CDR1 as MGHRA and CDR2 as YSYEKL.

Sequencing used blood. The chain joins TRBV4-1 to TRBJ1-5; D call uncertain. The origin of this receptor is a woman aged 30 to 39 with Graves' hyperthyroidism that later progressed to Graves' ophthalmopathy. This CDR3 reads CASSQDSPGYSNQPQHF. Written as DNA, the CDR3 is TGCGCCAGCAGCCAAGATTCGCCCGGCTATAGCAATCAGCCCCAGCATTTT.